A selection of T cell receptor beta chains follows, all from one sample in a study of OX40 agonist ivuxolimab in advanced cancers. This table comes from immunoSEQ multiplex PCR, and its TCRdb copy is limited to in-frame clones, with some not included. Here the sample spans some 57,000 clones, 84% being singletons. The sample here was CD4+ or CD8+ T cells sorted from blood, taken in a trial of the OX40 agonist ivuxolimab. Every receptor here comes from an adult with an advanced solid tumor such as melanoma, head and neck, liver or kidney cancer. Both conserved end residues are part of each CDR3.

cdr3_length j_call v_call cdr3_aa
13 TRBJ2-5 TRBV6-5 CASSSGEGQTQYF
16 TRBJ2-3 TRBV5-1 CASSSMTSGSTDTQYF
15 TRBJ2-1 TRBV4-1 CASSRGSGGDNEQFF
13 TRBJ2-5 TRBV5-1 CASRRDLQETQYF
15 TRBJ1-1 TRBV7-9 CASSSLRAVNTEAFF
18 TRBJ2-7 TRBV21-1 CASSKAGSGRLFSYEQYF
14 TRBJ2-5 TRBV5-6 CASSLWTTEETQYF
13 TRBJ1-4 TRBV5-1 CATSRGPNEKLFF
16 TRBJ2-1 TRBV6-5 CASSSWTGMSYNEQFF
17 TRBJ2-6 TRBV19 CASSETGDPSGANVLTF
15 TRBJ2-3 TRBV27 CASTPQGWGTDTQYF
15 TRBJ2-3 TRBV9 CASSGGTRSTDTQYF
12 TRBJ1-5 TRBV28 CASSLGTRGQHF
15 TRBJ1-4 TRBV6-5 CASSYLGAGNEKLFF
16 TRBJ2-3 TRBV27 CASSLSDRVYTDTQYF
16 TRBJ1-2 TRBV9 CASSVDGTGGNYGYTF
14 TRBJ1-1 TRBV9 CASSQLTGGTEAFF
16 TRBJ1-5 TRBV19 CASSSQRGLSNQPQHF
11 TRBJ2-7 TRBV6-1 CASSYIYEQYF
14 TRBJ2-3 TRBV2 CASTGTSGTDTQYF
17 TRBJ2-1 TRBV10-2 CASSDLSAGTSGSEQFF
15 TRBJ1-5 TRBV19 CASSIIAESSQPQHF
15 TRBJ1-2 TRBV19 CASSMTVGYDYGYTF
12 TRBJ2-3 TRBV29-1 CSVRTSPGTQYF
14 TRBJ2-7 TRBV28 CASSLSGLGGEQYF
12 TRBJ1-2 TRBV28 CASSLNSYGYTF
16 TRBJ2-1 TRBV21-1 CASSQGRLAKYNEQFF
14 TRBJ2-1 TRBV5-4 CASSSQGSIDEQFF
14 TRBJ2-5 TRBV28 CASSPPGGGKTQYF
19 TRBJ1-2 TRBV5-1 CASSLGILGHIELNYGYTF
15 TRBJ2-1 TRBV19 CASVGGGSSYNEQFF
14 TRBJ1-2 TRBV19 CASTLGPFVGGYTF
17 TRBJ2-7 TRBV4-1 CASSQGTGGIISYEQYF
16 TRBJ2-1 TRBV2 CASRSGLAGLGNEQFF
15 TRBJ1-2 TRBV5-4 CASSPQGGYNYGYTF
14 TRBJ1-4 TRBV28 CASSRDRVREKLFF
14 TRBJ2-7 TRBV28 CASSLAGDLGEQYF
15 TRBJ2-1 TRBV4-3 CASSQVGREINEQFF
14 TRBJ2-7 TRBV7-2 CASSSTSGTYEQYF
15 TRBJ1-2 TRBV7-8 CASSLALTGNYGYTF
15 TRBJ2-5 TRBV15 CATSRDLNNQETQYF
14 TRBJ1-2 TRBV6-4 CASSEDGRGYGYTF